The T cell receptor (beta chain) described here comes from a study of T cells in Graves' hyperthyroidism and ophthalmopathy. This clonotype was seen at least ten times. The germline V gene has CDR1 DFQATT and CDR2 SNEGSKA (reference sequence). V dropped 0 bases and J dropped 0 bases, with 9 bases sitting between them. The CDR3 runs 14 residues. The study defined stable Graves' hyperthyroidism as no ophthalmopathy progression within 18 months. Not enrolled were patients with uncontrolled infection, other autoimmune disease, pregnancy or lactation. Fresh 10 ml peripheral blood yielded PBMCs. Regions amplified from RNA transcripts were the TCR beta CDR3 regions. First-round RT-PCR with HTBI primers amplified the TCR CDR3 region. TCRdb re-analysed the multiplex PCR reads in MiXCR, keeping a single row per CDR3 protein. This sample has around 760,000 distinct CDR3 sequences, with 30% to 40% found just once.

The V gene is TRBV20-1, the J gene TRBJ2-7; TRBD1 is a possible D gene (5 bases). Sequencing was performed on blood. This TCR came from a woman aged 35 to 49 with Graves' hyperthyroidism. The CDR3 loop is CSARDSRASYEQYF. The CDR3 DNA reads TGCAGTGCTAGAGATAGCAGGGCCTCCTACGAGCAGTACTTC.